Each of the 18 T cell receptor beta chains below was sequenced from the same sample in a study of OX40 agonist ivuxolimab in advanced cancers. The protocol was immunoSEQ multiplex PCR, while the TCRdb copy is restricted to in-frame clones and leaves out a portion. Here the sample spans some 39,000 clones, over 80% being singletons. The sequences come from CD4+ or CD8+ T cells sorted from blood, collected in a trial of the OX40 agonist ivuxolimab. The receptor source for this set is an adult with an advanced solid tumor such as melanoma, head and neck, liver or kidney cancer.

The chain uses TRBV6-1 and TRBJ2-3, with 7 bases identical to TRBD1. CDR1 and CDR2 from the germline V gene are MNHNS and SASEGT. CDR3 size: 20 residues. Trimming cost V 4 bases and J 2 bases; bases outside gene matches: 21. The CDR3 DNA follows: TGTGCCAGCAGTGTTCCTCCGGGACAGCACCCATCACAGATCACAGATACGCAGTATTTT. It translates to CASSVPPGQHPSQITDTQYF.

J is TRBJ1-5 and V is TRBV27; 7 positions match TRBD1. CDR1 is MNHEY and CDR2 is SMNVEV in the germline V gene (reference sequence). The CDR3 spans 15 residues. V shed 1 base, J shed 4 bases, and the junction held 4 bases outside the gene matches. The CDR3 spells CASSLFRGTNQPQHF. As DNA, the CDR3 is TGTGCCAGCAGTTTATTCAGGGGGACAAATCAGCCCCAGCATTTT.

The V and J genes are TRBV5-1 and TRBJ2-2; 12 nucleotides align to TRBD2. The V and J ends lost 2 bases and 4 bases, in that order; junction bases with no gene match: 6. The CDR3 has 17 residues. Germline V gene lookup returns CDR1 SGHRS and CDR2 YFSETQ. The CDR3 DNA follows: TGCGCCAGCAGCTTAACTAGCGGGAGGCCGGGCACCGGGGAGCTGTTTTTT. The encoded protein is CASSLTSGRPGTGELFF.

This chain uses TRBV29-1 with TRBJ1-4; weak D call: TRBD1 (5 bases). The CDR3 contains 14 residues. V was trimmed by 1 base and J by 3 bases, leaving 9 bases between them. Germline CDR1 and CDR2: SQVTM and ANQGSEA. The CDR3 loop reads CSVEGSGPNEKLFF. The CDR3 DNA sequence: TGCAGCGTTGAAGGGTCAGGGCCTAATGAAAAACTGTTTTTT.

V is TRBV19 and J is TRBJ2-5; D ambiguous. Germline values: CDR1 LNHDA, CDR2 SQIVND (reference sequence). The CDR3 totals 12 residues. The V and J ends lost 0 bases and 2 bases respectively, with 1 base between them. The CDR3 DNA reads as TGTGCCAGTAGTATAGATCAAGAGACCCAGTACTTC. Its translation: CASSIDQETQYF.

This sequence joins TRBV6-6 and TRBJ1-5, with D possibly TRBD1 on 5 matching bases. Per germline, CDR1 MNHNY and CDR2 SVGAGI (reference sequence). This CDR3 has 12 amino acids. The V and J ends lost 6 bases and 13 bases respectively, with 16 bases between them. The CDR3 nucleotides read TGTGCCAGCAGCCGACAGTCTGGATCTCAGCATTTT. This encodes CASSRQSGSQHF.

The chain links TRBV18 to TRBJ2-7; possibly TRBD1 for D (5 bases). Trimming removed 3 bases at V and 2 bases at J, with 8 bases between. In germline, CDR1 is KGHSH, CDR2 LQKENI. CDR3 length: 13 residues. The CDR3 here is CASSPTVTYEQYF. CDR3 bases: TGTGCCAGCTCACCGACAGTTACCTACGAGCAGTACTTC.

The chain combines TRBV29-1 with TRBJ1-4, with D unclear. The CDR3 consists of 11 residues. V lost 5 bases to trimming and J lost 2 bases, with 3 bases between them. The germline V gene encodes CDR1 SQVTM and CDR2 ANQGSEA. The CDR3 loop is CSVHTNEKLFF. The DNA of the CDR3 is TGCAGCGTTCATACTAATGAAAAACTGTTTTTT.

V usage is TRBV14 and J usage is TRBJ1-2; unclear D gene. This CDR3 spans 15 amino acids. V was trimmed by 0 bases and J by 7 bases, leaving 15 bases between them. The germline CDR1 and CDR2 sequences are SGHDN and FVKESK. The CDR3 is CASSQDLPPLGGYTF. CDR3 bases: TGTGCCAGCAGCCAAGATCTTCCACCGCTCGGTGGCTACACCTTC.

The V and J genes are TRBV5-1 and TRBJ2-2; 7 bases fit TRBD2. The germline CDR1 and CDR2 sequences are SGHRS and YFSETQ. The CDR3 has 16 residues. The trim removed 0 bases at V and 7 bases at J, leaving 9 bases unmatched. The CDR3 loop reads CASSLAGGRGFGELFF. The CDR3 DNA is TGCGCCAGCAGCTTGGCTGGCGGGAGAGGTTTCGGGGAGCTGTTTTTT.

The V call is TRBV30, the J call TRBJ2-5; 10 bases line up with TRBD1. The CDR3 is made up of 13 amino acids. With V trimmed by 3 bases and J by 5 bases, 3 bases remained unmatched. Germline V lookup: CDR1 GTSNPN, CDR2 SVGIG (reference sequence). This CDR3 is CAWSWTGGETQYF. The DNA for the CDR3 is TGTGCCTGGAGCTGGACAGGGGGGGAGACCCAGTACTTC.

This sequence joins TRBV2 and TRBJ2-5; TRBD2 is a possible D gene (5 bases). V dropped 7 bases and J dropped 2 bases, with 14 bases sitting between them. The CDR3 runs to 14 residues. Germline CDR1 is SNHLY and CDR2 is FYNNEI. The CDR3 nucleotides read TGTGCCAGCAAGGGAGAAAGCCCGCAAGAGACCCAGTACTTC. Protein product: CASKGESPQETQYF.

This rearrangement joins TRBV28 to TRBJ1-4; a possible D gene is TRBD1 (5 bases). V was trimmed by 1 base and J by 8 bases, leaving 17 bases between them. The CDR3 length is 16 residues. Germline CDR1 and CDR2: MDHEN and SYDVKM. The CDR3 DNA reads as TGTGCCAGCAGTTTATCGGTCCAGGGCCGTAGGGAAAAACTGTTTTTT. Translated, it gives CASSLSVQGRREKLFF.

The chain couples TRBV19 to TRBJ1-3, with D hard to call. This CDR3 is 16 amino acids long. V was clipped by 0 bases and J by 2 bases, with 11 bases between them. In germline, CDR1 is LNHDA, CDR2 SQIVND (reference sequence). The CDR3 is CASSIDGQITGNTIYF. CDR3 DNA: TGTGCCAGTAGTATAGATGGCCAGATAACTGGAAACACCATATATTTT.

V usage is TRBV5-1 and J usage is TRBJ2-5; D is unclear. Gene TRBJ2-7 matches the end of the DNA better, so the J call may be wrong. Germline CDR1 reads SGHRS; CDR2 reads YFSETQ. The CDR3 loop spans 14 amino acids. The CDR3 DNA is TGCGCCAGCAGCCGATCAGGAGTTCGGAACGAGCAGTACTTC. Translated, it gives CASSRSGVRNEQYF.

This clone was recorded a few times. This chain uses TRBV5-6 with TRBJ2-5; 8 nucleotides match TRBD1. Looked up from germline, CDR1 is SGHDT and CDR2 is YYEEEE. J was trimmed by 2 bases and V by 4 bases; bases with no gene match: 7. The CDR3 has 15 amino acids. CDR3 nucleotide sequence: TGTGCCAGCAGCCTCCGGGACAGGTTACAAGAGACCCAGTACTTC. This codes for CASSLRDRLQETQYF.

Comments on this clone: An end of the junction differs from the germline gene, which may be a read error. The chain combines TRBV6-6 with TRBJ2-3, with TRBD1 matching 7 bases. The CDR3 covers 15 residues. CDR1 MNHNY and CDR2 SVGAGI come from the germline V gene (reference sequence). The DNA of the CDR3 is TGTGCCAGCAGTAACTCTGGGACAGACACAGATACGCAGTATTTT. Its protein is CASSNSGTDTDTQYF.

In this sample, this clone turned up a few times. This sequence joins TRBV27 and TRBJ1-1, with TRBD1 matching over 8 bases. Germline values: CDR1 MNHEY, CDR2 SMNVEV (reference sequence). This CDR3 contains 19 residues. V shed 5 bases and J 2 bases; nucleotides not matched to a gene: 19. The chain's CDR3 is CASSERGYRGKGGNTEAFF. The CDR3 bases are TGTGCCAGCAGTGAAAGGGGGTACAGGGGGAAGGGGGGAAACACTGAAGCTTTCTTT.